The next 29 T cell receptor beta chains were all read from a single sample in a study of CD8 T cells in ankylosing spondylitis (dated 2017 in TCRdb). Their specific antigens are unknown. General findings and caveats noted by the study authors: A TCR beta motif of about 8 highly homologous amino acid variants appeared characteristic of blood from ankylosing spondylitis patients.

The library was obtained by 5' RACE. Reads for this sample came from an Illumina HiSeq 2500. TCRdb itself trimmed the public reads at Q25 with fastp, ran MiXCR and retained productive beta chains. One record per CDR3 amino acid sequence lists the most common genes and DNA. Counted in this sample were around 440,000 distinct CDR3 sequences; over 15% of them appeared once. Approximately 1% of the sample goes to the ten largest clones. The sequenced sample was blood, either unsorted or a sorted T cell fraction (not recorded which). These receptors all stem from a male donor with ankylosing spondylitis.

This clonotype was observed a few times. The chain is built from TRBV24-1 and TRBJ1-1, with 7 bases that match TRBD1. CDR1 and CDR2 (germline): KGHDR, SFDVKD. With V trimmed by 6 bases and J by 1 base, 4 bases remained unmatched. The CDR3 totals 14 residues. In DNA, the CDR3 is TGTGCCACCAGTCACAGGGGTAAGAACACTGAAGCTTTCTTT. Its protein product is CATSHRGKNTEAFF.

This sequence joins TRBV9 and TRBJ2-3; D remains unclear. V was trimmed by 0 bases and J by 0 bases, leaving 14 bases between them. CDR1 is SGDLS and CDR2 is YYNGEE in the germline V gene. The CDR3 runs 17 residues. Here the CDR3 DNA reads TGTGCCAGCAGCGTAGGGAGACAAATTTCTAGCACAGATACGCAGTATTTT. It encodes CASSVGRQISSTDTQYF.

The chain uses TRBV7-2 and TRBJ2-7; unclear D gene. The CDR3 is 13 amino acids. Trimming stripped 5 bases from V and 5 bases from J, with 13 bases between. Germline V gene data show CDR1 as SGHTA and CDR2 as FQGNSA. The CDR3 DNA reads TGTGCCAGCAGCCCGGGCCTCCGGGACGAGCAGTACTTC. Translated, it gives CASSPGLRDEQYF.

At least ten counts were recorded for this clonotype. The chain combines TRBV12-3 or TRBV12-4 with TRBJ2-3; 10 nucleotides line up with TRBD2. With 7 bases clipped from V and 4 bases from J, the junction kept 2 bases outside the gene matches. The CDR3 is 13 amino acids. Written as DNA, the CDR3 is TGTGCCAGCATTGGGACTAGCGCAGATACGCAGTATTTT. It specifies CASIGTSADTQYF.

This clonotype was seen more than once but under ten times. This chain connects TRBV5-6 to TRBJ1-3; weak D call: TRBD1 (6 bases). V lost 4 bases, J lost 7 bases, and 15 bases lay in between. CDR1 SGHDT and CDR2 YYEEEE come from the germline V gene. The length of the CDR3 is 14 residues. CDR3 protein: CASSGTNRVNTIYF. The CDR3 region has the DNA TGTGCCAGCAGCGGAACAAACAGGGTGAACACCATATATTTT.

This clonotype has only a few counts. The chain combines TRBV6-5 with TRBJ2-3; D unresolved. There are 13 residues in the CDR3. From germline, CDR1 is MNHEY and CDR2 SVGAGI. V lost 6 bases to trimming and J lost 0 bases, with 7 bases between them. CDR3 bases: TGTGCCAGCAGGTTAACTAGCACAGATACGCAGTATTTT. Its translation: CASRLTSTDTQYF.

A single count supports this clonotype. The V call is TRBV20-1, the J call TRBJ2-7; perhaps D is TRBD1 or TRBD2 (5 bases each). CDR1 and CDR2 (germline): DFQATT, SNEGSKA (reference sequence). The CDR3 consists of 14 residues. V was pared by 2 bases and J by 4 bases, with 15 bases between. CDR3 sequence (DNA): TGCAGTGCTAGAATTCTGGGGGTCGGTTACGAGCAGTACTTC. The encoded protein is CSARILGVGYEQYF.

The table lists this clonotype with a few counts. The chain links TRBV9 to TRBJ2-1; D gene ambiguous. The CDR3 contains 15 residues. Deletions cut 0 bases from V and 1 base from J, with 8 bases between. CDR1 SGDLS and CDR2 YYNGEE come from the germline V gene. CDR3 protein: CASSVEASSYNEQFF. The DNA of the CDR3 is TGTGCCAGCAGCGTAGAGGCTAGTTCCTACAATGAGCAGTTCTTC.

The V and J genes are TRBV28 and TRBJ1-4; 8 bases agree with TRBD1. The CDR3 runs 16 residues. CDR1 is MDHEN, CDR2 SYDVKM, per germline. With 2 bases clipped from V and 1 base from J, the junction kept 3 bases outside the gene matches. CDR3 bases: TGTGCCAGCAGTTTAAACAGGGGGATAACTAATGAAAAACTGTTTTTT. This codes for CASSLNRGITNEKLFF. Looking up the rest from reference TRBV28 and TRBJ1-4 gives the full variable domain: DVKVTQSSRYLVKRTGEKVFLECVQDMDHENMFWYRQDPGLGLRLIYFSYDVKMKEKGDIPEGYSVSREKKERFSLILESASTNQTSMYLCASSLNRGITNEKLFFGSGTQLSVL.

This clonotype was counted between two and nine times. The CDR3 DNA follows: TGTGCCAGCAAAAGGACAGGGGACACCGGGGAGCTGTTTTTT. The encoded protein is CASKRTGDTGELFF. V usage is TRBV2 and J usage is TRBJ2-2; the match to TRBD1 covers 9 bases. Germline CDR1 SNHLY, CDR2 FYNNEI. CDR3 length equals 14 residues. V shed 7 bases, J shed 3 bases, and the junction held 3 bases outside the gene matches. The full variable domain, completed using reference TRBV2 and TRBJ2-2, is EPEVTQTPSHQVTQMGQEVILRCVPISNHLYFYWYRQILGQKVEFLVSFYNNEISEKSEIFDDQFSVERPDGSNFTLKIRSTKLEDSAMYFCASKRTGDTGELFFGEGSRLTVL.

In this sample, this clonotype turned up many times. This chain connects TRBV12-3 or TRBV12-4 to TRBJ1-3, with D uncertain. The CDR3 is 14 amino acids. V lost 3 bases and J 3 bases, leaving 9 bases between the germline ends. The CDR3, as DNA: TGTGCCAGCAGTTTGAGTGGAAGTGGAAACACCATATATTTT. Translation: CASSLSGSGNTIYF.

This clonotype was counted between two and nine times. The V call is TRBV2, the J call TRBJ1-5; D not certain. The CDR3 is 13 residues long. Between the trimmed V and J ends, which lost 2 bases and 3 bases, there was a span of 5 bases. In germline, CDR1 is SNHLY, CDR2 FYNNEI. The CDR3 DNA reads TGTGCCAGCAGTGAATTTGTCAATCAGCCCCAGCATTTT. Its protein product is CASSEFVNQPQHF.

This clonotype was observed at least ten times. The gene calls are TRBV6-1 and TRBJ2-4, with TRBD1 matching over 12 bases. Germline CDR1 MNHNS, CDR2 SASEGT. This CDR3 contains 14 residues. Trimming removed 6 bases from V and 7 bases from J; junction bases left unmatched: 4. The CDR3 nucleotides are TGTGCCAGCAGCTGGGGACAGGGGGCGAACATTCAGTACTTC. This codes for CASSWGQGANIQYF.

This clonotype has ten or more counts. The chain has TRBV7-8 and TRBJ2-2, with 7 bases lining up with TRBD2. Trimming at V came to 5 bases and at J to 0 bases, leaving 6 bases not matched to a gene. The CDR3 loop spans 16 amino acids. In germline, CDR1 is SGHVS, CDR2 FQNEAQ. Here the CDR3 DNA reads TGTGCCAGCAGCCTCCGGGGGGTCCCGAACACCGGGGAGCTGTTTTTT. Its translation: CASSLRGVPNTGELFF.

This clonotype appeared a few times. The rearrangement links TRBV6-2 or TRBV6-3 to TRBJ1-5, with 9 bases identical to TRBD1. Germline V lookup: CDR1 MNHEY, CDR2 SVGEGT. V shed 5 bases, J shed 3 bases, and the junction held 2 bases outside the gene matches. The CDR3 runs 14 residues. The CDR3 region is CASSGTGSNQPQHF. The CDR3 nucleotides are TGTGCCAGCAGTGGGACAGGGTCCAATCAGCCCCAGCATTTT.

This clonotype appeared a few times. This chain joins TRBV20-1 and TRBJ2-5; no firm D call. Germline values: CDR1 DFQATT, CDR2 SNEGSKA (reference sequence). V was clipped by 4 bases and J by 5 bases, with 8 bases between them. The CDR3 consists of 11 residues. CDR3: CSATHVETQYF. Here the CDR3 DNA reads TGCAGTGCTACCCACGTTGAGACCCAGTACTTC.

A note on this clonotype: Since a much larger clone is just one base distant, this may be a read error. This CDR3 reads CAWTADLRNTIYF. For the CDR3, the DNA is TGTGCCTGGACAGCTGACCTAAGAAACACCATATATTTT. This chain uses TRBV30 with TRBJ1-3; D call uncertain. Trimming left V 4 bases short and J 5 bases short, with 12 bases between. This CDR3 spans 13 amino acids. The germline V gene has CDR1 GTSNPN and CDR2 SVGIG (reference sequence).

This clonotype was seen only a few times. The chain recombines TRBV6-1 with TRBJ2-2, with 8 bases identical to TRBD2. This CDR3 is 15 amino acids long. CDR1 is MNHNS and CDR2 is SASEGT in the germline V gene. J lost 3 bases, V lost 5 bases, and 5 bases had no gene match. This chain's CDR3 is CASSRGGADTGELFF. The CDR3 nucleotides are TGTGCCAGCAGTCGGGGGGGGGCCGACACCGGGGAGCTGTTTTTT.

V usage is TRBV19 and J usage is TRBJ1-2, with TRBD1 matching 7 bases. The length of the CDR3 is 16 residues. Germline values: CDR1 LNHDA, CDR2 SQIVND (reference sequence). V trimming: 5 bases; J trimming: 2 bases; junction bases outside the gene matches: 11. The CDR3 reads CASSDGTAKLNYGYTF. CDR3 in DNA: TGTGCCAGTAGTGACGGGACAGCTAAGCTCAACTATGGCTACACCTTC. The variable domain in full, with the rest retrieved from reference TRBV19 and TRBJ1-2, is DGGITQSPKYLFRKEGQNVTLSCEQNLNHDAMYWYRQDPGQGLRLIYYSQIVNDFQKGDIAEGYSVSREKKESFPLTVTSAQKNPTAFYLCASSDGTAKLNYGYTFGSGTRLTVV.

The CDR3 reads CSSPVTSGGEQYF. CDR3 nucleotides: TGCAGCTCGCCAGTTACTAGCGGGGGCGAGCAGTACTTC. The genes are TRBV20-1 and TRBJ2-7, with 11 bases that match TRBD2. CDR3 length equals 13 residues. From germline, CDR1 is DFQATT and CDR2 SNEGSKA (reference sequence).

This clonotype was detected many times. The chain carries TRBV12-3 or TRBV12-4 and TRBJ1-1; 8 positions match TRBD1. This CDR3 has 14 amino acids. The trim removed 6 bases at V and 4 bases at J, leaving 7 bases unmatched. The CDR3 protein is CASSTRGRGTEAFF. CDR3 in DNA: TGTGCCAGCAGCACCAGGGGGCGGGGCACTGAAGCTTTCTTT.

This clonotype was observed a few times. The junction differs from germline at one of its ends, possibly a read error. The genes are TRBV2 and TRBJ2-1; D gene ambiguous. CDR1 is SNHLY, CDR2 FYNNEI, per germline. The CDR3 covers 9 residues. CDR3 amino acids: CASSESPVF. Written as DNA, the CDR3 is TGTGCCAGCAGTGAGTCACCGGTCTTC.

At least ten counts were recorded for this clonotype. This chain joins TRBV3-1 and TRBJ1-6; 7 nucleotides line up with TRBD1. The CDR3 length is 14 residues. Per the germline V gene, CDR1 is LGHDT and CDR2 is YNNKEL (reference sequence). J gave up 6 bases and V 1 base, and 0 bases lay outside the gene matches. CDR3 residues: CASSQGQGNSPLHF. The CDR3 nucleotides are TGTGCCAGCAGCCAAGGACAGGGTAATTCACCCCTCCACTTT.

The CDR3 DNA follows: TGCGCCAGCAGCTTGGAGGGACAGGGGGCCAATCAGCCCCAGCATTTT. Its protein product is CASSLEGQGANQPQHF. The V call is TRBV5-1, the J call TRBJ1-5; TRBD1 matches 12 bases. The germline gives CDR1 SGHRS, CDR2 YFSETQ. V shed 0 bases and J 3 bases; nucleotides not matched to a gene: 1. CDR3 length: 16 residues.

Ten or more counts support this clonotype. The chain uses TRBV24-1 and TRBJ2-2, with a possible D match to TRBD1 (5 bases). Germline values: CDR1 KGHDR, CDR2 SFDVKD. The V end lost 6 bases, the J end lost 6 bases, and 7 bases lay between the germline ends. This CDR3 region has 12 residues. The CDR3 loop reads CATSLGAGELFF. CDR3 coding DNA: TGTGCCACCAGTTTAGGGGCCGGGGAGCTGTTTTTT.

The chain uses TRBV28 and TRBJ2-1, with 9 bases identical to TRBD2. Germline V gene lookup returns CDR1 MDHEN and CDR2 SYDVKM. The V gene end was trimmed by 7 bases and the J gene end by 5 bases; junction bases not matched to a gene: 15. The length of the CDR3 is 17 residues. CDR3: CASIPPWASGNNNEQFF. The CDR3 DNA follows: TGTGCCAGCATTCCCCCCTGGGCTAGCGGGAATAACAATGAGCAGTTCTTC.

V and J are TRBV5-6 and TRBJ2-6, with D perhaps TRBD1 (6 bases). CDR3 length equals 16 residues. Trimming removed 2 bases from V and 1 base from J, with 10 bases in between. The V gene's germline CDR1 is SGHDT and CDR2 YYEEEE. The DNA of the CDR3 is TGTGCCAGCAGCTTCTACAGGGTTTCTGGGGCCAACGTCCTGACTTTC. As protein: CASSFYRVSGANVLTF.

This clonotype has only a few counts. CDR3 nucleotides: TGTGCCAGCAGCCAAGTATCTGGTTCATACGAGCAGTACTTC. Translated: CASSQVSGSYEQYF. The chain links TRBV3-1 to TRBJ2-7, with D unresolved. V lost 1 base and J 4 bases, leaving 11 bases between the germline ends. CDR3 length: 14 residues. Germline CDR1 LGHDT, CDR2 YNNKEL (reference sequence).

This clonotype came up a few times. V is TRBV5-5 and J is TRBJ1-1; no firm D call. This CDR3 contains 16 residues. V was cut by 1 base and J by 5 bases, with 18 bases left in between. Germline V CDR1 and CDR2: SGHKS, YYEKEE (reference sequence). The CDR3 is CASSLLVGAKRTEAFF. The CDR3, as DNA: TGTGCCAGCAGCTTGTTGGTAGGCGCTAAGAGGACTGAAGCTTTCTTT.